A single T cell receptor (beta chain) is shown here with its context. This clonotype was observed many times. The antigen it binds to is not known. There are no base qualities to consult, and no much larger clone falls within one base. This specimen comes from a study of human T cells and chemical hapten exposure listed by TCRdb under 2021. About the investigation overall: Libraries were pooled for sequencing, and variation in per-sample TCR yields was attributed mainly to small differences in library volumes within the pool. This study followed changes in the peripheral blood TCR repertoire in vivo during primary and secondary sensitization of alopecia patients to the hapten diphenylcyclopropenone (DPC). Each blood RNA sample was used to sequence both TCR alpha and TCR beta chains. Study-wide findings and limitations: Repeated subsampling changed both the strength of the expansion versus patch-test correlation and the threshold at which that correlation became significant. DPC sensitization did not change how many TCRs were above 1 in 1000 frequency, and no evidence was found of alterations in global repertoire structure.

Counted from cysteine to phenylalanine, this CDR3 has 12 amino acids. Only the CDR3 DNA stays, 36 bases, in frame from base 1. Based on the germline V gene, the CDR1 and CDR2 sequences are WSHSY and SAAADI. V lost 3 bases and J lost 3 bases; the stretch between them is 3 bases long. Total RNA was extracted from unfractionated whole blood that had been collected in Tempus Blood RNA tubes. A handful of healthy volunteers acted as controls for TCR sequencing and had blood drawn at day 0, 2 weeks and 6 weeks. The library came from 5' RACE. The sequencer listed for this sample is Illumina MiSeq. Library preparation attached unique molecular identifiers to individual cDNA molecules for quantitative, reproducible TCR counting. The authors' pipeline ran thus. A median of roughly 99,000 TCRs per sample was observed, with a range of about 23,224 to 700,000. The Decombinator software suite was used to annotate V, J and CDR3 in the TCR reads. For PS versus PT1 abundance plots, all samples were subsampled to the same number of TCRs (28,000). TCRs were defined as expanded if absent before sensitization and observed at least eight times at the 2-week time point. Starting from the raw public reads, TCRdb applied fastp trimming at Q25, assembled clones with MiXCR and retained in-frame beta chains. Rows merge per CDR3 protein into single entries with the most common DNA and genes. The V and J calls were not made by the authors but by TCRdb's processing. The sample table contains more than 140,000 distinct CDR3 sequences; only one count was recorded for roughly 4.1% of them. 1.3% to 1.5% of the sample rests with the top ten.

The rearranged segments are TRBV10-2 and TRBJ1-5; there is no confident call for the D gene. The clonotype originates from a female donor in good health. The nucleotides are TGCGCCAGCAGTGATTACAATCAGCCCCAGCATTTT. This translates into CASSDYNQPQHF.